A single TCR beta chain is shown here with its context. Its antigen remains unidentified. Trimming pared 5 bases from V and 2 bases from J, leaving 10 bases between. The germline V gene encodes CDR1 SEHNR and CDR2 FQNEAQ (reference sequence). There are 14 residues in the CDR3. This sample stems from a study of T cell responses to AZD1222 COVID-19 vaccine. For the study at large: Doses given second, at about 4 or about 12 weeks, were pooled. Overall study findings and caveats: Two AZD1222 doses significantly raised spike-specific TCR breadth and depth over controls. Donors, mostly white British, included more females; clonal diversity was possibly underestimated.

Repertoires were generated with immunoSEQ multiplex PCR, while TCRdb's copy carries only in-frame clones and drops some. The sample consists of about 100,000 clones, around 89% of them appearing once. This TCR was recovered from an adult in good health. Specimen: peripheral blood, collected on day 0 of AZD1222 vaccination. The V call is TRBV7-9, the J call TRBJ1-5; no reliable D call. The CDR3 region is CASSRGEGNQPQHF. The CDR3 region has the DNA TGTGCCAGCAGCCGAGGAGAGGGCAATCAGCCCCAGCATTTT. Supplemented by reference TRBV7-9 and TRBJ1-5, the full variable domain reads DTGVSQNPRHKITKRGQNVTFRCDPISEHNRLYWYRQTLGQGPEFLTYFQNEAQLEKSRLLSDRFSAERPKGSFSTLEIQRTEQGDSAMYLCASSRGEGNQPQHFGDGTRLSIL.